This entry lists 6 T cell receptor beta chains sequenced from one sample in a study of T cells in Graves' hyperthyroidism and ophthalmopathy. RNA transcripts yielded amplified TCR beta CDR3 regions. An initial round of RT-PCR targeting the TCR CDR3 relied on the HTBI primer set. One entry per CDR3 protein, called by TCRdb with MiXCR from the multiplex PCR reads. Among about 500,000 distinct CDR3 sequences, roughly a sixth were seen once, and the ten largest hold over 25%. Material: blood. The receptors derive from a woman in her 30s with Graves' ophthalmopathy.

The table lists this clonotype with many counts. The chain is built from TRBV28 and TRBJ2-7; 8 positions agree with TRBD1. The V segment lost 6 bases and the J segment 2 bases; nucleotides outside the gene matches: 12. CDR3 length: 16 residues. Germline CDR1 reads MDHEN; CDR2 reads SYDVKM. In DNA form, the CDR3 reads TGTGCCAGCAGGGATCATAGGACAGGGTTAACCTACGAGCAGTACTTC. Encoded protein: CASRDHRTGLTYEQYF. The full variable domain, completed using reference TRBV28 and TRBJ2-7, is DVKVTQSSRYLVKRTGEKVFLECVQDMDHENMFWYRQDPGLGLRLIYFSYDVKMKEKGDIPEGYSVSREKKERFSLILESASTNQTSMYLCASRDHRTGLTYEQYFGPGTRLTVT.

As for this clonotype: The germline gene is not matched at one end of the junction; a read error may be the cause. This chain uses TRBV4-3 with TRBJ2-3, with 8 bases lining up with TRBD2. Germline V gene data show CDR1 as LGHNA and CDR2 as YSLEER. This CDR3 region has 15 residues. The CDR3 coding sequence is TGCGCCAGCAGCCGAACACTAGCGGAGGGAGATACGCAGTGTTTT. As protein: CASSRTLAEGDTQCF.

This clonotype showed up many times. This sequence joins TRBV7-9 and TRBJ2-7; 11 nucleotides agree with TRBD2. The CDR3 sequence is 16 residues long. From germline, CDR1 is SEHNR and CDR2 FQNEAQ (reference sequence). V was pared by 8 bases and J by 4 bases, with 13 bases of the junction left unmatched. CDR3 region: CASLKVSGLAGYEQYF. As DNA, the CDR3 is TGTGCCAGCCTTAAAGTTTCCGGACTAGCGGGTTACGAGCAGTACTTC.

The gene calls are TRBV27 and TRBJ1-5; unclear D gene. The CDR3 consists of 15 residues. Trimming pared 0 bases from V and 2 bases from J, leaving 8 bases between. Germline CDR1 is MNHEY and CDR2 is SMNVEV (reference sequence). CDR3 coding DNA: TGTGCCAGCAGTTTATCCCTGGAGGGCAATCAGCCCCAGCATTTT. As protein: CASSLSLEGNQPQHF.

This clonotype was counted ten times or more. V usage is TRBV7-9 and J usage is TRBJ2-3; 12 bases agree with TRBD2. V gave up 5 bases and J gave up 2 bases; unmatched junction bases: 5. The CDR3 consists of 16 residues. Germline CDR1 SEHNR, CDR2 FQNEAQ (reference sequence). The CDR3 DNA reads as TGTGCCAGCAGCAAACTAGCGGGAGGATTCACAGATACGCAGTATTTT. Amino acid sequence: CASSKLAGGFTDTQYF.

The DNA of the CDR3 is TGTGCCAGCAGTGATCTTGGGGGGGTAAGGGAGCAGTACTTC. Protein: CASSDLGGVREQYF. This chain connects TRBV25-1 to TRBJ2-7; 7 bases agree with TRBD2. Per the germline V gene, CDR1 is MGHDK and CDR2 is SYGVNS. Losses at the gene ends were 3 bases for V and 7 bases for J; bases not matched to a gene: 9. The CDR3 extends over 14 amino acids.